Listed here is a single T cell receptor (beta chain). The antigen is unknown. V lost 0 bases and J lost 0, with 11 bases in between. CDR1 LGHNA and CDR2 YSLEER come from the germline V gene. The CDR3 consists of 17 residues. The assay was immunoSEQ multiplex PCR, and TCRdb's table has in-frame clones only and misses some. The table includes fewer than 200,000 clones, about 86% detected once. The sample comes from a study of cytomegalovirus exposure and HLA in healthy donors. Study-level results: Overall, under 200 TCR beta chains were annotated as cytomegalovirus-associated. In the roughly 130 validation repertoires, a later analysis found that first-cohort TCR clusters tended to co-occur.

The donors were part of the validation cohort of fewer than 150 subjects. That cohort was separate from the first cohort, which comprised under 750 subjects. The gene calls are TRBV4-3 and TRBJ1-4; no definite D call. Sequencing was carried out using PBMCs. The origin of this receptor is a woman aged 25 to 45 in good health and CMV-seronegative. The CDR3 loop reads CASSQDDAGSTNEKLFF. For the CDR3, the DNA is TGCGCCAGCAGCCAAGATGATGCGGGGTCAACTAATGAAAAACTGTTTTTT.